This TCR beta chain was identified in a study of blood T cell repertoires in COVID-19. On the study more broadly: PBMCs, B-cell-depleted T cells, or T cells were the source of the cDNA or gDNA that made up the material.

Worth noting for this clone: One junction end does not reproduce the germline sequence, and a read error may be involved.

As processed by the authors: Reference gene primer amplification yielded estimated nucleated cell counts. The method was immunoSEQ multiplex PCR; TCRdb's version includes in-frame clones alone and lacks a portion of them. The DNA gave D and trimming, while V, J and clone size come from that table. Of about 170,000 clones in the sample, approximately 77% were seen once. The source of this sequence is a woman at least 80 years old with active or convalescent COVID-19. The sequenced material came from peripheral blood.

CDR3 region: CASGLEASQGKQYF. The DNA for the CDR3 is TGCGCCAGCGGCTTAGAGGCTAGCCAAGGCAAGCAGTACTTC. The V and J genes are TRBV5-1 and TRBJ2-7; a possible D gene is TRBD2 (5 bases). Germline loops: CDR1 SGHRS, CDR2 YFSETQ. This CDR3 contains 14 residues.